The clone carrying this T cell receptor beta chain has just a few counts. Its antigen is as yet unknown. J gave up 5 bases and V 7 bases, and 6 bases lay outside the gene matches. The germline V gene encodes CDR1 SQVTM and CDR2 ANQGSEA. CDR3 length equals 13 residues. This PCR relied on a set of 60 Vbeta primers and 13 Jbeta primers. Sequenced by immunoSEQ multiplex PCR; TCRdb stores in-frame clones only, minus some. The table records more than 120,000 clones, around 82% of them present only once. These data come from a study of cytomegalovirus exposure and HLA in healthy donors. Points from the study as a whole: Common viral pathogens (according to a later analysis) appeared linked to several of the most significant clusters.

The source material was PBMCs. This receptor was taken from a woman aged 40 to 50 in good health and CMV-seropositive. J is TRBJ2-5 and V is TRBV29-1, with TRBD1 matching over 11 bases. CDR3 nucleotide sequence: TGCAGCGGCGGCCGGGACAGGGGGGAGACCCAGTACTTC. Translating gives CSGGRDRGETQYF.